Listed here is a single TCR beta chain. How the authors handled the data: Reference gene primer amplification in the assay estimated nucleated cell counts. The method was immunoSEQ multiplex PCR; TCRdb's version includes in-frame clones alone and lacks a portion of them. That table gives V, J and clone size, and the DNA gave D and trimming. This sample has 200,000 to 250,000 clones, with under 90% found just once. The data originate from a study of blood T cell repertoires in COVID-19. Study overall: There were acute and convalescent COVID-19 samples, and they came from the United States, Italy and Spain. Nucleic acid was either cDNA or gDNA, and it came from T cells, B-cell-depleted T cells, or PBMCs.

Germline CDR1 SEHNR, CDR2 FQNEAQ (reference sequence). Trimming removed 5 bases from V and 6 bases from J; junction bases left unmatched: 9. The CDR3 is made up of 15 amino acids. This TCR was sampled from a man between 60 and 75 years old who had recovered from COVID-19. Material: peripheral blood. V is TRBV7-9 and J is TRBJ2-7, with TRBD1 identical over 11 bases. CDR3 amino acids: CASSPGQGAHAEQYF. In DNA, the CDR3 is TGTGCCAGCAGCCCCGGACAGGGGGCCCACGCCGAGCAGTACTTC.